The rows below give T cell receptor beta chains drawn from one sample of a study of shared clonotypes between healthy human individuals. Sequenced by immunoSEQ multiplex PCR; TCRdb stores in-frame clones only, minus some. The sample has a few hundred thousand clones; less than 85% are singletons. Specimen: memory CD4+ T cells sorted from blood. Receptors were obtained from a young man in good health. CDR3s include the opening cysteine and the closing phenylalanine or tryptophan. Each record gives: D gene, V gene, J gene, clone size, CDR3 DNA, CDR3 protein. A D gene is named only where the DNA matches it firmly. The listing skips clone size in some rows; elsewhere it reads once, few, many or a size class.

TRBD1	TRBV9	TRBJ2-5	few	TGTGCCAGCAGCGCGCCCAGGACAGGCCGCAAAGGGGAGACCCAGTACTTC	CASSAPRTGRKGETQYF
-	TRBV28	TRBJ1-2	-	TGTGCCACCTACAGTGAAGGGGGTTCTTATGGCTACACCTTC	CATYSEGGSYGYTF
-	TRBV18	TRBJ1-1	-	TGTGCCAGCTCACCTACCGAACAGGACGCAACAGCGAACACTGAAGCTTTCTTT	CASSPTEQDATANTEAFF
TRBD2	TRBV5-4	TRBJ2-7	-	TGTGCCAGCAGCGCTCAATGGGGTAGCGGGATGGGTTACGAGCAGTACTTC	CASSAQWGSGMGYEQYF
-	TRBV7-2	TRBJ2-2	-	TGTGCCAGCAGCAAAGGGGGGCACACCGGGGAGCTGTTTTTT	CASSKGGHTGELFF
-	TRBV18	TRBJ2-5	-	TGTGCCAGCTCACCAGGGAGTCACGAGACCCAGTACTTC	CASSPGSHETQYF
-	TRBV7-9	TRBJ1-1	-	TGTGCCAGCAGCTTAGCGGTAATGAAGGCAACTGGAGAGCCTGAAGCTTTCTTT	CASSLAVMKATGEPEAFF
-	TRBV19	TRBJ1-2	-	TGTGCCAGTAGTATTCAGCTTGGCTACACCTTC	CASSIQLGYTF
-	TRBV11-2	TRBJ2-1	-	TGTGCCAGCAGCTTTACCTCTTACAATGAGCAGTTCTTC	CASSFTSYNEQFF
TRBD1	TRBV19	TRBJ1-2	-	TGTGCCAGTAGCTTGGGACAGGGGGCGGCTAACTATGGCTACACCTTC	CASSLGQGAANYGYTF
TRBD2	TRBV9	TRBJ2-1	-	TGTGCCAGCAGCGTAACTAGCGGGAGGGCGTTAGGTGAGCAGTTCTTC	CASSVTSGRALGEQFF
TRBD1	TRBV5-1	TRBJ2-2	once	TGCGCCAGCAGCTCGGGACAGGCTAACACCGGGGAGCTGTTTTTT	CASSSGQANTGELFF
TRBD1	TRBV6-6	TRBJ2-2	-	TGTGCCAGCGCCGGGACAGGGGAAACCGGGGAGCTGTTTTTT	CASAGTGETGELFF
TRBD2	TRBV6-6	TRBJ2-1	-	TGTGCCAGCATTTTCAGCGGGAGCCACTACAATGAGCAGTTCTTC	CASIFSGSHYNEQFF
-	TRBV11-2	TRBJ1-2	-	TGTGCCAGCAGCTTAGTGCCGAGTGGCGGACACATGAACTATGGCTACACCTTC	CASSLVPSGGHMNYGYTF
TRBD2	TRBV7-9	TRBJ2-7	-	TGTGCCAGCAGCTTTCCGTATTCGGGACTAGCAGTCCACGAGCAGTACTTC	CASSFPYSGLAVHEQYF
-	TRBV27	TRBJ1-5	-	TGTGCCAGCAGTTTAGGCAGGAGCAATCAGCCCCAGCATTTT	CASSLGRSNQPQHF
TRBD1	TRBV18	TRBJ2-7	-	TGTGCCAGCTCACTCCGCCCGAGACAGGGACCCTACGAGCAGTACTTC	CASSLRPRQGPYEQYF
-	TRBV4-1	TRBJ2-3	-	TGCGCCAGCAGCCAAGAGGAGTCAGGGATAGATACGCAGTATTTT	CASSQEESGIDTQYF
-	TRBV15	TRBJ1-3	-	TGTGCCACCAGCCGAAGGACAGTGTCAGGAAACACCATATATTTT	CATSRRTVSGNTIYF
-	TRBV28	TRBJ1-5	-	TGTGCCAGCAGTCCGAGACCTCAAGATCAGCCCCAGCATTTT	CASSPRPQDQPQHF
-	TRBV18	TRBJ2-5	-	TGTGCCAGCTCACCACGGTCGGACCAAGAGACCCAGTACTTC	CASSPRSDQETQYF
TRBD2	TRBV19	TRBJ2-3	-	TGTGCCAGTAGTTTGGGGACTAGCGGGAGTCTGCTCCATTTT	CASSLGTSGSLLHF
-	TRBV6-6	TRBJ2-7	-	TGTGCCAGCGGGAGCAGTTTCTACGAGCAGTACTTC	CASGSSFYEQYF
TRBD2	TRBV19	TRBJ2-1	-	TGTGCCAGTAGTACATTCCACGGCGGGCCTAGCGGGGCCTACAATGAGCAGTTCTTC	CASSTFHGGPSGAYNEQFF
TRBD2	TRBV4-2	TRBJ2-2	-	TGTGCCAGCAGCCGCAAAATAGCGGGACCGAACACCGGGGAGCTGTTTTTT	CASSRKIAGPNTGELFF
TRBD1	TRBV18	TRBJ2-7	-	TGTGCCAGCTCACCACGAGGGACAGGGGCCGAGCAGTACTTC	CASSPRGTGAEQYF
-	TRBV30	TRBJ1-4	few	TGTGCCTGGAGTGGGGAGGTGGGTGAAAAACTGTTTTTT	CAWSGEVGEKLFF